This T cell receptor beta chain comes out of a study of T-cell reconstitution after alpha-beta-depleted transplantation in children. This clonotype has only a few counts. Preparation of the TCRbeta library used unique molecular identifiers. One entry per CDR3 protein, called by TCRdb with MiXCR from the PCR reads. Of roughly 100,000 distinct CDR3 sequences listed, around 7.8% are singletons. Trimming removed 1 base from V and 3 bases from J, with 10 bases in between. The CDR3 is 14 residues long. This TCR was recovered from a boy between 2 and 10 years old with acute lymphoblastic leukemia, due to receive a stem cell transplant. Sequenced material: PBMCs, taken before TCRalphabeta/CD19-depleted stem cell transplant. The J gene is TRBJ2-7, the V gene TRBV12-3 or TRBV12-4; D uncertain. The CDR3 region has the DNA TGTGCCAGCAGTTTAGATGGGGTAAGCTACGAGCAGTACTTC. The encoded protein is CASSLDGVSYEQYF.